The subject of this entry is one T cell receptor (beta chain). Antigen: not known. This PCR relied on a set of 60 Vbeta primers and 13 Jbeta primers. TCRdb keeps only in-frame clones here, not all; method: immunoSEQ multiplex PCR. The table lists about 180,000 clones, 84% of them singletons, with roughly 5% in the top ten. The data originate from a study of cytomegalovirus exposure and HLA in healthy donors. Study-wide points: Cytomegalovirus-associated TCR beta chains were listed, numbering some 170. Within an earlier analysis, most TCR beta V segments proved productive either about 87% or about 30% of the time.

From germline, CDR1 is KGHSH and CDR2 LQKENI. J gave up 4 bases and V 0 bases, and 12 bases lay outside the gene matches. This CDR3 comprises 18 residues. Specimen: PBMCs. The sequence came from a girl aged 5-17 years in good health and CMV-seropositive. V is TRBV18 and J is TRBJ2-3; 8 bases fit TRBD2. In DNA, the CDR3 is TGTGCCAGCTCACCACCGCTAAAACGGGGGGGCGTTGCAGATACGCAGTATTTT. As protein: CASSPPLKRGGVADTQYF.